The source of this T cell receptor beta chain is a study of T cell responses to AZD1222 COVID-19 vaccine. Study-wide results and caveats: In a largely white British group with more females than males, clonal diversity was possibly underestimated. Spike-specific TCR breadth and depth grew following two AZD1222 doses. The repertoires were collected only after the peak T cell response. Spike-spanning, vaccine-associated CD4 TCRs were dominant at 160-218 and 743-854.

Sequencing was performed with immunoSEQ multiplex PCR; in TCRdb, only in-frame clones are kept and a portion is missing. Here the sample spans more than 95,000 clones, 93% being singletons. Of note for this clone: Its antigen is undetermined.

This sequence originates from an adult in good health. This specimen consisted of peripheral blood, obtained on day 0 of AZD1222 vaccination.

As DNA, the CDR3 is TGTGCCAGCTCACCCCCCTCTGGAAACACCATATATTTT. It specifies CASSPPSGNTIYF. The chain carries TRBV18 and TRBJ1-3; D gene unclear. The length of the CDR3 is 13 residues. Germline V gene data show CDR1 as KGHSH and CDR2 as LQKENI. Trimming stripped 3 bases from V and 0 bases from J, with 3 bases between.